The clone carrying this T cell receptor beta chain was seen ten or more times. Its antigen is undetermined. The data originate from a study of breast tumors, draining lymph nodes, adjacent tissues. Whole-study findings and limits: The lymph node origin of tumor T cells was framed as consistent with a hypothesis, not demonstrated. Tumors had less TCR diversity than lymph nodes, more than nontumor tissue. Luminal-like breast cancer showed significantly higher tumor–nontumor repertoire similarity than basal-like.

Each CDR3 protein is one row after TCRdb ran MiXCR on the multiplex PCR reads. Of approximately 100,000 distinct CDR3 sequences listed, 20% to 25% are singletons. The CDR3 is 16 residues long. V lost 5 bases to trimming and J lost 7 bases; unmatched junction nucleotides: 12. Germline V gene lookup returns CDR1 SGHAT and CDR2 FQNNGV. Breast cancer patients provided tissue from their axillary draining lymph nodes. Sequencing was done on a sample of axillary lymph node tissue. The TCR originated in a female donor with breast cancer. Some clones in this sample may be carry-over from other donors' samples. This chain connects TRBV11-2 to TRBJ2-1, with 9 bases fitting TRBD2. CDR3 coding DNA: TGTGCCAGCAGCCCCCCCGGGATAGCGGGGGTTAATGAGCAGTTCTTC. It yields the protein CASSPPGIAGVNEQFF.